This T cell receptor (beta chain) derives from a study of blood T cell repertoires in COVID-19. On the study more broadly: Collection of acute and convalescent COVID-19 samples took place in the United States, Italy and Spain.

Per the study methods: Counts of nucleated cells, estimated from reference gene primer amplification, were obtained. TCRdb's table, derived via immunoSEQ multiplex PCR, lists solely in-frame clones and lacks some. Clone size and the V and J calls come from that table; the DNA yielded D and trimming. Of roughly 52,000 clones in the sample, about four fifths are singletons; the top ten hold 5.5% to 7%. This CDR3 is built from 12 residues. V was trimmed by 6 bases and J by 2 bases, leaving 7 bases between them. The sequenced sample was peripheral blood. The gene calls are TRBV12-3 or TRBV12-4 and TRBJ1-1; D remains ambiguous. This sequence originates from a human donor in a cohort sampled during active or convalescent COVID-19. CDR3 bases: TGTGCCAGCAGCTATGGTAACACTGAAGCTTTCTTT. Amino acids: CASSYGNTEAFF.